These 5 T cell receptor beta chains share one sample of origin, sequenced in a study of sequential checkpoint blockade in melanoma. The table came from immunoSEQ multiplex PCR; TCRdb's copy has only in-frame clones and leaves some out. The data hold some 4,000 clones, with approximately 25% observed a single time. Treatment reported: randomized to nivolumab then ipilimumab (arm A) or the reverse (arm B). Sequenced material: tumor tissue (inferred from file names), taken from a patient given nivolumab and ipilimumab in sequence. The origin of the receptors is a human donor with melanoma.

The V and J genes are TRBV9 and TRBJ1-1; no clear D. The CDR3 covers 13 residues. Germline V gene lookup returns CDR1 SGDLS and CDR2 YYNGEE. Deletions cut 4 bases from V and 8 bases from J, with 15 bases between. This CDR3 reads CASSPSPSIEAFF. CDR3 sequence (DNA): TGTGCCAGCAGCCCGAGTCCCTCCATCGAAGCTTTCTTT.

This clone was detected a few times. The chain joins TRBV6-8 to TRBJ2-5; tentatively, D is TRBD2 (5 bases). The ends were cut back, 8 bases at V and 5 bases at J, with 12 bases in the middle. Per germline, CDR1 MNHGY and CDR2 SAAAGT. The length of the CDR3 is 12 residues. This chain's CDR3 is CASRRPQETQYF. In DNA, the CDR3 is TGTGCCAGCCGGAGGCCTCAGGAGACCCAGTACTTC.

The CDR3 bases are TGTGCCAGCGGGAAAACAGGGGCAGGGGCTAGGGATACGCAGTATTTT. It translates to CASGKTGAGARDTQYF. The chain uses TRBV11-3 and TRBJ2-3; 7 bases fit TRBD1. The germline V gene encodes CDR1 SGHNT and CDR2 YENEEA. The V gene end was trimmed by 8 bases and the J gene end by 6 bases; junction bases not matched to a gene: 17. This CDR3 is 16 amino acids long. Full variable domain (rest looked up from reference TRBV11-3 and TRBJ2-3): EAGVVQSPRYKIIEKKQPVAFWCNPISGHNTLYWYLQNLGQGPELLIRYENEEAVDDSQLPKDRFSAERLKGVDSTLKIQPAELGDSAVYLCASGKTGAGARDTQYFGPGTRLTVL.

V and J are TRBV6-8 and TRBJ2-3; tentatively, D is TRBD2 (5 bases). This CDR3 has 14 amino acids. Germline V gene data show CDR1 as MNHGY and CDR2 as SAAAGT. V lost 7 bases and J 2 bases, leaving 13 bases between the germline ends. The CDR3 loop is CASTGLPDTDTQYF. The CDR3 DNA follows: TGTGCCAGCACCGGACTCCCCGACACAGATACGCAGTATTTT.

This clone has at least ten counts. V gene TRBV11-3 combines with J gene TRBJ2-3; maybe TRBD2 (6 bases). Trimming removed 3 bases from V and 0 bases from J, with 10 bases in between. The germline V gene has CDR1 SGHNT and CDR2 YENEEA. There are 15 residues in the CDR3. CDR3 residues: CASSLPRDSTDTQYF. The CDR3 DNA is TGTGCCAGCAGCTTGCCGCGGGATAGCACAGATACGCAGTATTTT.